Described below is a single T cell receptor (beta chain) sequence and its context. As yet, its antigen is unknown. Combined were second doses at about 4 or about 12 weeks. This CDR3 has 17 residues. CDR1 and CDR2 (germline): MNHNS, SASEGT. V lost 1 base, J lost 3 bases, and 8 bases stayed unmatched. Assay: immunoSEQ multiplex PCR; the TCRdb copy retains only in-frame clones and omits some. The data contain around 140,000 clones, around 92% of them seen just once; the ten biggest clones take up around 3.5%. The sample is drawn from a study of T cell responses to AZD1222 COVID-19 vaccine. Study-level results: The peak T cell response came first, and repertoires were sampled only after it. As reported, nearly half of all spike-specific TCRs target variant regions that are unmutated. White British people made up most donors, females outnumbered males, and clonal diversity was possibly underestimated.

The sequencing used peripheral blood, collected 28 days after the second AZD1222 dose. The V and J genes are TRBV6-1 and TRBJ2-4, with 8 bases fitting TRBD2. The sequence was collected from an adult who received the AZD1222 COVID-19 vaccine. This CDR3 is CASSEVVLAESKNIQYF. CDR3 coding DNA: TGTGCCAGCAGTGAAGTTGTACTAGCGGAGAGCAAAAACATTCAGTACTTC.